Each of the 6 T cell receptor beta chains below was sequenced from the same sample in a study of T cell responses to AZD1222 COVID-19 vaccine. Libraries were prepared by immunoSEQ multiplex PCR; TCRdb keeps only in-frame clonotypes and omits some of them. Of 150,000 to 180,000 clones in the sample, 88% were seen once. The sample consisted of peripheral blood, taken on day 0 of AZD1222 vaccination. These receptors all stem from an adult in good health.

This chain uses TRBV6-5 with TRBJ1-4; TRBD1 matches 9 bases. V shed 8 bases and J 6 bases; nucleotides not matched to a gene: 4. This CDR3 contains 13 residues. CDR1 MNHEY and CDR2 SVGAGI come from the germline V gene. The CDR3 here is CASGRDRDEKLFF. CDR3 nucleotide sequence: TGTGCCAGCGGGCGGGACAGGGATGAAAAACTGTTTTTT.

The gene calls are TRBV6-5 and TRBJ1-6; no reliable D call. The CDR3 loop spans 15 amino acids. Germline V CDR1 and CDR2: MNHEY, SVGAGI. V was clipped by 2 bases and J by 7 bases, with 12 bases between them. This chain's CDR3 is CASSYKGYGNSPLHF. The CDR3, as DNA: TGTGCCAGCAGTTACAAGGGTTACGGCAATTCACCCCTCCACTTT.

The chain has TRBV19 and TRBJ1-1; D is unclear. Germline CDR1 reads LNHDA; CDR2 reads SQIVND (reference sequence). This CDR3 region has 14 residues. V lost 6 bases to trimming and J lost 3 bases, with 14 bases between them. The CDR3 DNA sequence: TGTGCCAGTAGAAGCGCCGGTCGGTACACTGAAGCTTTCTTT. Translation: CASRSAGRYTEAFF. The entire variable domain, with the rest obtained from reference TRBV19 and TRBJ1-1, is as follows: DGGITQSPKYLFRKEGQNVTLSCEQNLNHDAMYWYRQDPGQGLRLIYYSQIVNDFQKGDIAEGYSVSREKKESFPLTVTSAQKNPTAFYLCASRSAGRYTEAFFGQGTRLTVV.

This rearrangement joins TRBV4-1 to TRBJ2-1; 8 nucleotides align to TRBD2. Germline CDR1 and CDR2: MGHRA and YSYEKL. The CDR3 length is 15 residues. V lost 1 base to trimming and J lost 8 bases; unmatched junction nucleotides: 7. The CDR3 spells CASSQGWRGVYEQFF. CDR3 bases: TGCGCCAGCAGCCAAGGTTGGCGGGGGGTCTATGAGCAGTTCTTC.

CDR3 coding DNA: TGTGCCAGCAGCCCGACGACCGTGGGCACTGAAGCTTTCTTT. Translated, it gives CASSPTTVGTEAFF. The gene calls are TRBV7-9 and TRBJ1-1, with D unclear. The CDR3 contains 14 residues. CDR1 and CDR2 (germline): SEHNR, FQNEAQ (reference sequence). The germline V and J ends were trimmed by 5 bases and 4 bases, with 14 bases remaining between them.

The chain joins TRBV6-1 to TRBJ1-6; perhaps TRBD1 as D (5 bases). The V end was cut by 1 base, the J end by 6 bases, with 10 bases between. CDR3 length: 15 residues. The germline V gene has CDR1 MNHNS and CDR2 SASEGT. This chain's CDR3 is CASSEVPGSNSPLHF. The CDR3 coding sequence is TGTGCCAGCAGTGAAGTTCCAGGGTCTAATTCACCCCTCCACTTT.